A selection of T cell receptor beta chains follows, all from one sample in a study of identical twins. TCRdb reanalysed the 5' RACE reads using MiXCR and keeps one entry per CDR3 protein. This sample yields some 300,000 distinct CDR3 sequences, of which around an eighth are seen a single time; approximately 7.6% belongs to the top ten. The data also belong to a second study, concerning yellow fever vaccine responses in identical twins.

Material: CD8+ T cells sorted from blood. The origin of the receptors is a young woman in good health. The CDR3 runs from the conserved cysteine through the conserved F or W. The order of the fields is J gene, clone size, V gene, D gene, CDR3 DNA, CDR3 protein. A D gene is named only where the DNA matches it firmly. Not all rows give a size; the values are once, few, many and, for expanded clones, a class.

J: TRBJ2-1
size: -
V: TRBV7-3
D: TRBD2
DNA: TGTGCCAGCAGCTTGACTAGCGGGGAGTACAATGAGCAGTTCTTC
CDR3: CASSLTSGEYNEQFF

J: TRBJ2-7
size: once
V: TRBV7-9
D: -
DNA: TGTGCCAGCAGCTTAGACGACCCGGACTCCTACGAGCAGTACTTC
CDR3: CASSLDDPDSYEQYF

J: TRBJ2-5
size: few
V: TRBV6-2/TRBV6-3
D: TRBD2
DNA: TGTGCCAGCAGTTACAGACTAGCTGAAGAGACCCAGTACTTC
CDR3: CASSYRLAEETQYF

J: TRBJ2-1
size: many
V: TRBV2
D: -
DNA: TGTGCCAGAAGAAAGCAGGGGGGCGCGAATGAGCAGTTCTTC
CDR3: CARRKQGGANEQFF

J: TRBJ1-2
size: many
V: TRBV4-1
D: -
DNA: TGCGCCAGCAGCCAAGAGTCCCGGTACAGGGATGCCTATGGCTACACCTTC
CDR3: CASSQESRYRDAYGYTF

J: TRBJ1-2
size: -
V: TRBV9
D: -
DNA: TGTGCCAGCATGAGCAGCTATAACTATGGCTACACCTTC
CDR3: CASMSSYNYGYTF

J: TRBJ2-1
size: many
V: TRBV5-6
D: TRBD1
DNA: TGTGCCAGCAGGACGGGACAGGGGTTCAATGAGCAGTTCTTC
CDR3: CASRTGQGFNEQFF

J: TRBJ2-3
size: many
V: TRBV4-2
D: TRBD2
DNA: TGTGCCAGCAGCCAAGGGGACGGGGGGGCGTCGGATACGCAGTATTTT
CDR3: CASSQGDGGASDTQYF

J: TRBJ2-4
size: many
V: TRBV10-3
D: -
DNA: TGTGCCATCAGTGAAAGCCAGGAGAGACTAGCCAAAAACATTCAGTACTTC
CDR3: CAISESQERLAKNIQYF

J: TRBJ2-3
size: -
V: TRBV5-6
D: TRBD1
DNA: TGTGCCAGCAGCCCCGCGGGACAGGGATTAGATACGCAGTATTTT
CDR3: CASSPAGQGLDTQYF

J: TRBJ2-6
size: -
V: TRBV21-1
D: -
DNA: TGTGCCAGCAGCAAAGTTACAGGCGACTCTGGGGCCAACGTCCTGACTTTC
CDR3: CASSKVTGDSGANVLTF

J: TRBJ2-3
size: -
V: TRBV9
D: TRBD1
DNA: TGTGCCAGCAGCGGGGGGGGACAGGGCGCAGATACGCAGTATTTT
CDR3: CASSGGGQGADTQYF

J: TRBJ1-1
size: -
V: TRBV10-2
D: -
DNA: TGCGCCAGCAGATCGGGGGAGCACACTGAAGCTTTCTTT
CDR3: CASRSGEHTEAFF

J: TRBJ2-5
size: few
V: TRBV24-1
D: -
DNA: TGTGCCACCAGTGATCCCATACAAGAGACCCAGTACTTC
CDR3: CATSDPIQETQYF

J: TRBJ2-7
size: -
V: TRBV29-1
D: TRBD1
DNA: TGCGGCGCGCCCGGGACAGGGGGGCACGAGCAGTACTTC
CDR3: CGAPGTGGHEQYF

J: TRBJ2-2
size: -
V: TRBV7-3
D: TRBD2
DNA: TGTGCCAGCAGCTTAACCCCTAGCGGGAGTTCAACCGGGGAGCTGTTTTTT
CDR3: CASSLTPSGSSTGELFF

J: TRBJ2-7
size: once
V: TRBV20-1
D: TRBD2
DNA: TGCAGTGCTAGAGATACGGCGACTAGCGGGAGTCGATACGAGCAGTACTTC
CDR3: CSARDTATSGSRYEQYF

J: TRBJ2-7
size: -
V: TRBV29-1
D: TRBD1
DNA: TGCAGCGTTGAAGATCAACAGGGGACGTACGAGCAGTACTTC
CDR3: CSVEDQQGTYEQYF

J: TRBJ2-7
size: -
V: TRBV2
D: TRBD2
DNA: TGTGCCAGCCGCGGGGGAGCGGGGGGCGAGCAGTACTTC
CDR3: CASRGGAGGEQYF

J: TRBJ2-3
size: -
V: TRBV10-3
D: -
DNA: TGTGCCATCAGTGGGGTTAACCCTAGCACAGATACGCAGTATTTT
CDR3: CAISGVNPSTDTQYF

J: TRBJ2-2
size: many
V: TRBV7-9
D: -
DNA: TGTGCCAGCAGCTCCCCCGACAGGAACACCGGGGAGCTGTTTTTT
CDR3: CASSSPDRNTGELFF

J: TRBJ2-3
size: -
V: TRBV7-6
D: -
DNA: TGTGCCAGCAGCTTAGGTGGCGGACCCACAGATACGCAGTATTTT
CDR3: CASSLGGGPTDTQYF

J: TRBJ1-1
size: -
V: TRBV5-1
D: TRBD1
DNA: TGCGCCAGCAGCCCCAGGGGGCCTCTGAACACTGAAGCTTTCTTT
CDR3: CASSPRGPLNTEAFF

J: TRBJ2-5
size: few
V: TRBV7-2
D: -
DNA: TGTGCCAGCAGCTTAGCGTCCGGGCGCCGGGAGACCCAGTACTTC
CDR3: CASSLASGRRETQYF

J: TRBJ2-7
size: few
V: TRBV24-1
D: -
DNA: TGTGCCACCAGTGATTCTAAGGGCGTGAGCTCCTACGAGCAGTACTTC
CDR3: CATSDSKGVSSYEQYF

J: TRBJ2-1
size: many
V: TRBV12-3/TRBV12-4
D: -
DNA: TGTGCCAGCAGTTTAGCGGTTGAGCAGTTCTTC
CDR3: CASSLAVEQFF

J: TRBJ2-5
size: many
V: TRBV15
D: -
DNA: TGTGCCACCAGCAGCCCGACAGGGAGGTTAGGCGAGACCCAGTACTTC
CDR3: CATSSPTGRLGETQYF

J: TRBJ2-1
size: few
V: TRBV6-4
D: TRBD2
DNA: TGTGCCAGCAGTGAATCCGCTAGCGGGGGACACAATGAGCAGTTCTTC
CDR3: CASSESASGGHNEQFF

J: TRBJ2-7
size: once
V: TRBV2
D: TRBD1
DNA: TGTGCCAGCAGTGAATTTAGGACAGGGGGCCGCGAGCAGTACTTC
CDR3: CASSEFRTGGREQYF

J: TRBJ2-1
size: -
V: TRBV18
D: -
DNA: TGTGCCAGCTCACCACGCGGGACATCGCTCCCTGAAACGTACAACGAGCAGTTCTTC
CDR3: CASSPRGTSLPETYNEQFF

J: TRBJ2-7
size: few
V: TRBV27
D: TRBD2
DNA: TGTGCCAGCAGTCACTGGCGGGAGGGTTACGAGCAGTACTTC
CDR3: CASSHWREGYEQYF

J: TRBJ2-3
size: few
V: TRBV4-1
D: TRBD2
DNA: TGCGCCAGCAGCCAAGAACAGCGGGAGACTGCAGATACGCAGTATTTT
CDR3: CASSQEQRETADTQYF

J: TRBJ2-2
size: -
V: TRBV29-1
D: -
DNA: TGCAGCGTTGTGATAGACACCGGGGAGCTGTTTTTT
CDR3: CSVVIDTGELFF

J: TRBJ2-7
size: few
V: TRBV19
D: -
DNA: TGTGCCAGTAGTATAGGAAAAGGAGCCTACGAGCAGTACTTC
CDR3: CASSIGKGAYEQYF

J: TRBJ2-7
size: -
V: TRBV20-1
D: -
DNA: TGCAGTGCTAGAGATACGGGGGATTTTTACGAGCAGTACTTC
CDR3: CSARDTGDFYEQYF

J: TRBJ2-3
size: -
V: TRBV12-3/TRBV12-4
D: TRBD2
DNA: TGTGCCAGCTCCGGTAACCGACTAGCGGTGGGCACAGATACGCAGTATTTT
CDR3: CASSGNRLAVGTDTQYF

J: TRBJ2-2
size: many
V: TRBV7-7
D: -
DNA: TGTGCCAGCAGGGACGGAAACACCGGGGAGCTGTTTTTT
CDR3: CASRDGNTGELFF

J: TRBJ1-2
size: -
V: TRBV11-2
D: -
DNA: TGTGCCAGCAGCTTAGCGCCGGGGCGCGTCGATGGCTACACCTTC
CDR3: CASSLAPGRVDGYTF

J: TRBJ2-3
size: few
V: TRBV28
D: TRBD2
DNA: TGTGCCAGCAGTTTGGATTGGCTAGCGGGGGGGCCGGATACGCAGTATTTT
CDR3: CASSLDWLAGGPDTQYF

J: TRBJ2-1
size: -
V: TRBV6-5
D: -
DNA: TGTGCCAGCAGTTACTACGGGTTTAGCTCCTACAATGAGCAGTTCTTC
CDR3: CASSYYGFSSYNEQFF

J: TRBJ2-5
size: -
V: TRBV10-3
D: TRBD2
DNA: TGTGCCATCAGTGAGTCTGGAGCGGGGGGGCCGGGGTCCCAGTACTTC
CDR3: CAISESGAGGPGSQYF

J: TRBJ2-2
size: many
V: TRBV24-1
D: TRBD1
DNA: TGTGCCACCAGTGAAGACAGGGGGATCGGGGAGCTGTTTTTT
CDR3: CATSEDRGIGELFF

J: TRBJ2-2
size: few
V: TRBV7-9
D: -
DNA: TGTGCCAGCAGCTTAATCGACGTCGGCTACACCGGGGAGCTGTTTTTT
CDR3: CASSLIDVGYTGELFF

J: TRBJ2-3
size: few
V: TRBV5-1
D: TRBD2
DNA: TGCGCCAGCAGCCGGACTAGCGGGAGAGTGGAAGATACGCAGTATTTT
CDR3: CASSRTSGRVEDTQYF